A selection of T cell receptor beta chains follows, all from one sample in a study of blood T cell repertoires in COVID-19. Profiled with immunoSEQ multiplex PCR; TCRdb holds only in-frame clones, not every one. The table shows about 210,000 clones, with roughly 86% occurring only once. Material: peripheral blood. The source is a woman between 40 and 55 years old with acute or convalescent COVID-19. Each CDR3 is given with its conserved first and last residue. The order of the fields is V gene, J gene, clone size, D gene, CDR3 protein, CDR3 DNA. The D gene is left open where the match is weak. A row's size may be missing; if present it is once, few, many or a size class.

V gene: TRBV29-1; J gene: TRBJ2-7; clone size: .; D gene: .; CDR3 protein: CSVEVYPEQYF; CDR3 DNA: TGCAGCGTTGAAGTTTATCCCGAGCAGTACTTC
V gene: TRBV11-2; J gene: TRBJ2-7; clone size: few; D gene: .; CDR3 protein: CASSSPGDYEQYF; CDR3 DNA: TGTGCCAGCAGCTCCCCGGGTGACTACGAGCAGTACTTC
V gene: TRBV6-5; J gene: TRBJ1-5; clone size: .; D gene: TRBD1; CDR3 protein: CASSYAGTGDDQPQHF; CDR3 DNA: TGTGCCAGCAGTTACGCTGGGACAGGAGATGATCAGCCCCAGCATTTT
V gene: TRBV12-3/TRBV12-4; J gene: TRBJ1-5; clone size: .; D gene: .; CDR3 protein: CASSLEGGQPQHF; CDR3 DNA: TGTGCCAGCAGTTTGGAGGGTGGTCAGCCCCAGCATTTT
V gene: TRBV2; J gene: TRBJ1-1; clone size: .; D gene: .; CDR3 protein: CASRPGTLNTEAFF; CDR3 DNA: TGTGCCAGCAGGCCCGGGACACTTAACACTGAAGCTTTCTTT
V gene: TRBV5-5; J gene: TRBJ1-2; clone size: .; D gene: TRBD1; CDR3 protein: CASSPGQGNYGYTF; CDR3 DNA: TGTGCCAGCAGCCCAGGACAGGGTAACTATGGCTACACCTTC
V gene: TRBV4-1; J gene: TRBJ2-7; clone size: .; D gene: TRBD2; CDR3 protein: CATRQNIAGETYEQYF; CDR3 DNA: TGCGCCACCAGACAGAACATAGCGGGAGAGACCTACGAGCAGTACTTC
V gene: TRBV29-1; J gene: TRBJ1-2; clone size: .; D gene: .; CDR3 protein: CSVVDWGANYGYTF; CDR3 DNA: TGCAGCGTTGTAGATTGGGGGGCTAACTATGGCTACACCTTC
V gene: TRBV27; J gene: TRBJ2-7; clone size: .; D gene: .; CDR3 protein: CASSLWQEAYEQYF; CDR3 DNA: TGTGCCAGCAGTTTATGGCAGGAAGCCTACGAGCAGTACTTC
V gene: TRBV12-3/TRBV12-4; J gene: TRBJ2-2; clone size: .; D gene: .; CDR3 protein: CASSFFISGELFF; CDR3 DNA: TGTGCCAGCAGTTTTTTTATATCCGGGGAGCTGTTTTTT
V gene: TRBV6-2/TRBV6-3; J gene: TRBJ2-7; clone size: .; D gene: TRBD1; CDR3 protein: CASSRDRPYEQYF; CDR3 DNA: TGTGCCAGCAGCCGGGACAGGCCCTACGAGCAGTACTTC
V gene: TRBV7-2; J gene: TRBJ2-4; clone size: .; D gene: TRBD2; CDR3 protein: CASSLALSSGGYTANIQYF; CDR3 DNA: TGTGCCAGCAGCTTAGCCCTCTCTTCGGGAGGCTATACGGCAAACATTCAGTACTTC
V gene: TRBV5-6; J gene: TRBJ1-6; clone size: .; D gene: TRBD1; CDR3 protein: CASSIRTGAHSPLHF; CDR3 DNA: TGTGCCAGCAGCATCCGGACAGGGGCCCATTCACCCCTCCACTTT
V gene: TRBV13; J gene: TRBJ2-2; clone size: .; D gene: TRBD2; CDR3 protein: CASSLVTSAAGELFF; CDR3 DNA: TGTGCCAGCAGCTTAGTGACTAGCGCGGCCGGGGAGCTGTTTTTT
V gene: TRBV6-6; J gene: TRBJ1-2; clone size: .; D gene: TRBD1; CDR3 protein: CASSYGQGTYGYTF; CDR3 DNA: TGTGCCAGCAGTTACGGACAGGGTACCTATGGCTACACCTTC
V gene: TRBV6-2/TRBV6-3; J gene: TRBJ1-5; clone size: .; D gene: .; CDR3 protein: CASSYVQENQPQHF; CDR3 DNA: TGTGCCAGCAGTTATGTACAGGAGAATCAGCCCCAGCATTTT
V gene: TRBV14; J gene: TRBJ2-3; clone size: .; D gene: .; CDR3 protein: CASSQDRVEYF; CDR3 DNA: TGTGCCAGCAGCCAAGACAGGGTTGAGTATTTT
V gene: TRBV5-1; J gene: TRBJ2-1; clone size: few; D gene: .; CDR3 protein: CASSLDLLQGKIGDEQFF; CDR3 DNA: TGCGCCAGCAGCTTGGACCTTCTACAGGGTAAGATTGGCGATGAGCAGTTCTTC
V gene: TRBV5-1; J gene: TRBJ2-2; clone size: .; D gene: .; CDR3 protein: CASSFSQVGELFF; CDR3 DNA: TGCGCCAGCAGCTTTTCGCAGGTCGGGGAGCTGTTTTTT
V gene: TRBV29-1; J gene: TRBJ1-5; clone size: .; D gene: .; CDR3 protein: CSVEVGQAAQHF; CDR3 DNA: TGCAGCGTTGAAGTTGGGCAGGCCGCCCAGCATTTT